Presented here are 23 T cell receptor beta chains from one specimen sequenced in a study of T-cell reconstitution after alpha-beta-depleted transplantation in children. Unique molecular identifiers were incorporated into the prepared TCRbeta library. TCRdb fed the PCR reads into MiXCR, producing one record per CDR3 protein. The sample has about 600,000 distinct CDR3 sequences, over 10% seen once. This specimen consisted of PBMCs, mostly from graft donor cells, obtained 360 days after TCRalphabeta/CD19-depleted stem cell transplant. The receptor set was obtained from a male patient between 5 and 17 years old who had a stem cell transplant for acute myeloid leukemia, so the T cells may come from the graft donor.

This clonotype was counted only a few times. The rearrangement links TRBV30 to TRBJ2-7, with D perhaps TRBD2 (6 bases). In germline, CDR1 is GTSNPN, CDR2 SVGIG (reference sequence). The V gene lost 8 bases and the J gene lost 1 base, with 12 bases spanning the gap. The CDR3 extends over 12 amino acids. CDR3 protein: CAIMAGSYEQYF. The CDR3 region has the DNA TGTGCCATAATGGCGGGATCCTACGAGCAGTACTTC.

This chain uses TRBV4-2 with TRBJ2-7, with 12 nucleotides matching TRBD2. V shed 0 bases and J 2 bases; nucleotides not matched to a gene: 5. CDR1 and CDR2 from the germline V gene are LGHNA and YNFKEQ. The CDR3 is 17 amino acids. This chain's CDR3 is CASSQDLLAGGPYEQYF. For the CDR3, the DNA is TGTGCCAGCAGCCAAGACTTACTAGCGGGAGGCCCCTACGAGCAGTACTTC.

The V and J genes are TRBV30 and TRBJ1-1, with TRBD1 identical over 7 bases. V lost 0 bases to trimming and J lost 1 base; unmatched junction nucleotides: 11. CDR1 and CDR2 (germline): GTSNPN, SVGIG (reference sequence). The length of the CDR3 is 17 residues. In DNA form, the CDR3 reads TGTGCCTGGAGTGTACCCTGGATCACAGGGGCGAACACTGAAGCTTTCTTT. This encodes CAWSVPWITGANTEAFF.

This clonotype was found many times. J is TRBJ2-7 and V is TRBV12-3 or TRBV12-4; D is undetermined. Trimming stripped 6 bases from V and 4 bases from J, with 10 bases between. This CDR3 has 12 residues. The CDR3 loop reads CASSPRPYEQYF. CDR3 coding DNA: TGTGCCAGCAGCCCCCGGCCGTACGAGCAGTACTTC.

The table lists this clonotype with a few counts. The J gene is TRBJ2-1, the V gene TRBV29-1; 9 nucleotides align to TRBD2. The V gene end was trimmed by 7 bases and the J gene end by 10 bases; junction bases not matched to a gene: 14. CDR1 is SQVTM, CDR2 ANQGSEA, per germline. The CDR3 covers 14 residues. The chain's CDR3 is CSGGSSGNPGEQFF. In nucleotides, the CDR3 is TGCAGCGGGGGCTCTAGCGGGAACCCGGGGGAGCAGTTCTTC.

The J gene is TRBJ2-1, the V gene TRBV4-3, with D perhaps given as TRBD1 or TRBD2 (5 bases each). The germline gives CDR1 LGHNA, CDR2 YSLEER. V was cut by 0 bases and J by 3 bases, with 9 bases left in between. The CDR3 is 15 residues long. CDR3 nucleotide sequence: TGCGCCAGCAGCCAAGATGGGGCGGGCTACAATGAGCAGTTCTTC. Encoded protein: CASSQDGAGYNEQFF.

This clonotype was seen at least ten times. The chain links TRBV7-2 to TRBJ2-5, with 8 bases aligning to TRBD2. CDR3 length equals 14 residues. The V gene end was trimmed by 3 bases and the J gene end by 5 bases; junction bases not matched to a gene: 5. CDR1 is SGHTA, CDR2 FQGNSA, per germline. The CDR3: CASSFSGSPETQYF. CDR3 coding DNA: TGTGCCAGCAGCTTCAGCGGGAGCCCGGAGACCCAGTACTTC.

This clonotype was found a few times. The chain has TRBV7-2 and TRBJ2-7; D is perhaps TRBD2 (6 bases). The CDR3 sequence is 14 residues long. Germline-derived CDR1 and CDR2 are SGHTA and FQGNSA. Between the trimmed V and J ends, which lost 2 bases and 2 bases, there was a span of 10 bases. The CDR3 is CASSLRDWPYEQYF. Written as DNA, the CDR3 is TGTGCCAGCAGCTTAAGGGACTGGCCCTACGAGCAGTACTTC.

This clonotype was detected ten times or more. The V and J genes are TRBV20-1 and TRBJ2-3; the D gene is possibly TRBD2 (7 bases). Germline assignment: CDR1 DFQATT and CDR2 SNEGSKA (reference sequence). The CDR3 loop spans 15 amino acids. V was clipped by 6 bases and J by 3 bases, with 19 bases between them. CDR3 nucleotide sequence: TGCAGTGCCCCCTTGAGGGGGGGTAAGACAGATACGCAGTATTTT. Amino acids: CSAPLRGGKTDTQYF.

The chain recombines TRBV20-1 with TRBJ2-7, with 7 bases aligning to TRBD1. CDR3 length equals 15 residues. J lost 3 bases, V lost 2 bases, and 10 bases had no gene match. Looked up from germline, CDR1 is DFQATT and CDR2 is SNEGSKA (reference sequence). The CDR3 protein is CSARRGTDNFYEQYV. The CDR3 nucleotides read TGCAGTGCTAGAAGGGGGACAGACAACTTCTACGAGCAGTACGTC.

This clonotype was observed at least ten times. The V call is TRBV10-3, the J call TRBJ2-3, with D possibly TRBD2 on 6 matching bases. This CDR3 spans 14 amino acids. The V end was cut by 6 bases, the J end by 5 bases, with 15 bases between. Germline-derived CDR1 and CDR2 are ENHRY and SYGVKD. Here the CDR3 reads CAISLGLSIDTQYF. Here the CDR3 DNA reads TGTGCCATCAGCTTGGGACTCTCGATAGATACGCAGTATTTT.

This clonotype showed up just a few times. The genes are TRBV25-1 and TRBJ1-1; 8 bases match TRBD1. CDR3 size: 16 residues. J lost 0 bases, V lost 2 bases, and 5 bases had no gene match. Germline V gives CDR1 MGHDK, CDR2 SYGVNS. The CDR3 region is CASSEPDRGVNTEAFF. CDR3 in DNA: TGTGCCAGCAGTGAACCCGACAGGGGCGTGAACACTGAAGCTTTCTTT. Complete variable domain (other parts from reference TRBV25-1 and TRBJ1-1): EADIYQTPRYLVIGTGKKITLECSQTMGHDKMYWYQQDPGMELHLIHYSYGVNSTEKGDLSSESTVSRIRTEHFPLTLESARPSHTSQYLCASSEPDRGVNTEAFFGQGTRLTVV.

The chain employs TRBV10-3 and TRBJ2-1; TRBD2 agrees at 8 bases. Germline CDR1 is ENHRY and CDR2 is SYGVKD. The CDR3 consists of 11 residues. The V gene end was trimmed by 11 bases and the J gene end by 8 bases; junction bases not matched to a gene: 5. The CDR3 region is CAAGRADEQFF. In DNA form, the CDR3 reads TGTGCCGCCGGGAGGGCCGATGAGCAGTTCTTC.

J is TRBJ2-3 and V is TRBV7-3; 7 positions agree with TRBD1. Germline CDR1 reads SGHTA; CDR2 reads FQGTGA. V was clipped by 5 bases and J by 1 base; unmatched bases: 9. This CDR3 contains 16 residues. The CDR3 loop reads CASSRQLGTGTDTQYF. In nucleotides, the CDR3 is TGTGCCAGCAGCCGACAGCTCGGGACAGGCACAGATACGCAGTATTTT.

This clonotype was seen repeatedly, ten times or more. The V and J genes are TRBV6-2 or TRBV6-3 and TRBJ2-4; D is ambiguous. This CDR3 is built from 11 residues. Germline V gene lookup returns CDR1 MNHEY and CDR2 SVGEGT. V shed 6 bases and J shed 6 bases, with 6 bases lying between them. DNA for the CDR3: TGTGCCAGCAGAGATCCAAACATTCAGTACTTC. Translated: CASRDPNIQYF.

The chain employs TRBV12-3 or TRBV12-4 and TRBJ1-2; D is possibly TRBD1 (6 bases). CDR3 length: 16 residues. V was pared by 2 bases and J by 7 bases, with 20 bases between. The CDR3 sequence is CASSLTGPAGAGGYTF. The CDR3 nucleotides are TGTGCCAGCAGTTTAACAGGCCCGGCGGGGGCGGGTGGCTACACCTTC.

This clonotype was seen many times. The chain is built from TRBV11-2 and TRBJ2-7; the match to TRBD1 covers 10 bases. The V gene's germline CDR1 is SGHAT and CDR2 FQNNGV. Losses at the gene ends were 5 bases for V and 2 bases for J; bases not matched to a gene: 6. This CDR3 is built from 15 residues. The CDR3 region has the DNA TGTGCCAGCAGCGTTCCGGGGACAGGGGCCTACGAGCAGTACTTC. This encodes CASSVPGTGAYEQYF.

The rearrangement uses TRBV28 and TRBJ2-5; weak D call: TRBD2 (6 bases). Germline CDR1 MDHEN, CDR2 SYDVKM. This CDR3 is built from 15 residues. V lost 6 bases to trimming and J lost 1 base, with 15 bases between them. The CDR3 spells CASRSASALQETQYF. The CDR3 nucleotides read TGTGCCAGCAGATCGGCTAGCGCTCTCCAAGAGACCCAGTACTTC.

CDR3 sequence reads: CASSPSTGAVGEKLFF. The DNA of the CDR3 is TGTGCCAGCAGCCCTTCAACAGGGGCCGTGGGGGAAAAACTGTTTTTT. The V gene is TRBV11-2, the J gene TRBJ1-4; 7 nucleotides match TRBD1. V gave up 5 bases and J gave up 8 bases; unmatched junction bases: 14. Germline lookup yields CDR1 SGHAT and CDR2 FQNNGV. This CDR3 contains 16 residues.

The chain uses TRBV25-1 and TRBJ2-7; possible D gene TRBD2, 7 bases. Between the trimmed V and J ends, which lost 4 bases and 6 bases, there was a span of 16 bases. The CDR3 runs 14 residues. Germline CDR1 MGHDK, CDR2 SYGVNS. The chain's CDR3 is CASSAGGQGREQYF. In DNA form, the CDR3 reads TGTGCCAGCAGTGCCGGGGGGCAGGGTCGCGAGCAGTACTTC.

This clonotype was recorded at least ten times. The chain joins TRBV6-5 to TRBJ2-1; 7 positions match TRBD2. This CDR3 is built from 14 residues. CDR1 and CDR2 from the germline V gene are MNHEY and SVGAGI. The V segment lost 10 bases and the J segment 2 bases; nucleotides outside the gene matches: 8. CDR3 DNA: TGTGCCACCTTTCCGGGACTACCCTACAATGAGCAGTTCTTC. It yields the protein CATFPGLPYNEQFF.

This clonotype was counted between two and nine times. The V gene is TRBV12-3 or TRBV12-4, the J gene TRBJ2-5; 9 positions match TRBD1. The CDR3 runs to 15 residues. The J segment lost 1 base and the V segment lost 4 bases, leaving 4 bases of the junction unmatched. The CDR3 region is CASSYPTGGQETQYF. CDR3 DNA sequence: TGTGCCAGCAGTTACCCGACAGGGGGCCAAGAGACCCAGTACTTC.

This chain joins TRBV3-1 and TRBJ2-5; D uncertain. CDR1 and CDR2 from the germline V gene are LGHDT and YNNKEL (reference sequence). This CDR3 contains 15 residues. V lost 3 bases and J 3 bases, leaving 14 bases between the germline ends. The CDR3 spells CASSQNELNKETQYF. In nucleotides, the CDR3 is TGTGCCAGCAGCCAGAACGAATTGAATAAAGAGACCCAGTACTTC.